This TCR beta chain is drawn from a study of early stage breast cancer tumors. Study outcomes and limitations: Blood repertoires resembled normal breast more than tumor. Enriched TCRB sequences shared across patients were mostly commonly generated sequences. Tumors had about 2.3-fold higher T cell density than normal breast.

Notes on this clone: Its antigen remains unidentified. The junction differs from germline at one of its ends, possibly a read error. Other DNA variants within this sample encode the same CDR3.

TCRdb's copy holds only in-frame clones and misses some; the assay was immunoSEQ multiplex PCR. Of roughly 60,000 clones in the sample, approximately 80% were seen once. This CDR3 spans 15 amino acids. The germline CDR1 and CDR2 sequences are MNHEY and SMNVEV (reference sequence). This chain uses TRBV27 with TRBJ1-5, with D possibly matching TRBD1 (5 bases). This clonotype originated in a young adult with breast cancer. Sequencing was carried out using blood. CDR3 in amino acids: CASSLGVGGNQPQHF. DNA of the CDR3: TGCGCCAGCAGTTTAGGGGTAGGTGGCAATCAGCCCCAGCATTTT.